One sample yielded the 27 T cell receptor beta chains listed below, sequenced in a study of cytomegalovirus exposure and HLA in healthy donors. The PCR was carried out with 60 Vbeta primers and 13 Jbeta primers. The table came from immunoSEQ multiplex PCR; TCRdb's copy has only in-frame clones and leaves some out. Of about 140,000 clones listed, around 75% were seen once; the top ten hold 2.5% to 3.5%. The sequencing sample was made of PBMCs. The receptors derive from a female donor in good health and CMV-seronegative.

V and J are TRBV2 and TRBJ2-3, with D unresolved. Germline V gene lookup returns CDR1 SNHLY and CDR2 FYNNEI. Trimming left V 4 bases short and J 5 bases short, with 4 bases between. The CDR3 is made up of 11 amino acids. The CDR3 region has the DNA TGTGCCAGCAGTGGAGTAGATACGCAGTATTTT. Translation gives CASSGVDTQYF.

The chain combines TRBV30 with TRBJ2-7, with D possibly matching TRBD2 (7 bases). Deletions cut 0 bases from V and 11 bases from J, with 20 bases between. The germline V gene encodes CDR1 GTSNPN and CDR2 SVGIG (reference sequence). This CDR3 has 14 residues. The CDR3 loop reads CAWSVGRGWEGKYF. The DNA for the CDR3 is TGTGCCTGGAGTGTTGGAAGGGGGTGGGAGGGGAAGTACTTC.

The chain joins TRBV5-4 to TRBJ1-4; tentatively, D is TRBD1 (5 bases). The germline V gene has CDR1 SGHNT and CDR2 YYREEE (reference sequence). The CDR3 is 13 residues long. V was shortened by 5 bases and J by 8 bases, with 13 bases between the two germline ends. The CDR3 DNA reads as TGTGCCAGCAGGAAGGGGCCACGGGAAAAACTGTTTTTT. It codes for CASRKGPREKLFF.

This clone came up once. The chain links TRBV11-2 to TRBJ2-2, with D unresolved. Deletions cut 0 bases from V and 3 bases from J, with 5 bases between. The CDR3 is 14 residues long. Germline V gene sequence: CDR1 SGHAT, CDR2 FQNNGV. This CDR3 reads CASSLEQHTGELFF. The CDR3 bases are TGTGCCAGCAGCTTAGAACAGCACACCGGGGAGCTGTTTTTT.

The chain is built from TRBV30 and TRBJ2-7, with D perhaps TRBD2 (5 bases). The CDR3 totals 13 residues. V was pared by 0 bases and J by 3 bases, with 9 bases between. Germline assignment: CDR1 GTSNPN and CDR2 SVGIG (reference sequence). The CDR3 loop reads CAWSVEGVYEQYF. CDR3 sequence (DNA): TGTGCCTGGAGTGTAGAGGGAGTCTACGAGCAGTACTTC.

The J gene is TRBJ1-1, the V gene TRBV7-9; 8 nucleotides align to TRBD1. The trim removed 7 bases at V and 5 bases at J, leaving 6 bases unmatched. This CDR3 region has 13 residues. The germline V gene encodes CDR1 SEHNR and CDR2 FQNEAQ (reference sequence). In DNA form, the CDR3 reads TGTGCCAGCACACAGGGGGGTGATACTGAAGCTTTCTTT. It is translated as CASTQGGDTEAFF.

The chain employs TRBV7-9 and TRBJ1-4; a weak D match, TRBD1 (5 bases). CDR3 length equals 14 residues. CDR1 is SEHNR, CDR2 FQNEAQ, per germline (reference sequence). V shed 8 bases and J shed 6 bases, with 16 bases lying between them. Written as DNA, the CDR3 is TGTGCCAGCGCTGGTAGGGGCGTGGATGAAAAACTGTTTTTT. Translating gives CASAGRGVDEKLFF.

The chain joins TRBV4-1 to TRBJ2-7; possible D gene TRBD2, 5 bases. The CDR3 length is 15 residues. The germline CDR1 and CDR2 sequences are MGHRA and YSYEKL. V lost 0 bases, J lost 0 bases, and 9 bases lay in between. The CDR3 here is CASSQDDRGSYEQYF. The CDR3 DNA sequence: TGCGCCAGCAGCCAAGATGACCGGGGCTCCTACGAGCAGTACTTC.

This clone was counted only a few times. The V and J genes are TRBV7-2 and TRBJ2-1; the match to TRBD2 covers 14 bases. This CDR3 contains 17 residues. The germline V gene encodes CDR1 SGHTA and CDR2 FQGNSA. Trimming took 3 bases from V and 6 from J; bases not matched to a gene: 7. CDR3 nucleotide sequence: TGTGCCAGCAGCTTCTCGGGGACTAGCGGGAGCTTCAATGAGCAGTTCTTC. It codes for CASSFSGTSGSFNEQFF.

CDR3 nucleotides: TGTGCCAGCAGCCACCGTCCGGCCGGGGAGCTGTTTTTT. Encoded protein: CASSHRPAGELFF. The chain joins TRBV6-1 to TRBJ2-2; D gene uncertain. The germline V gene encodes CDR1 MNHNS and CDR2 SASEGT. V was trimmed by 6 bases and J by 6 bases, leaving 11 bases between them. The CDR3 contains 13 residues.

There are a few counts of this clone. The chain uses TRBV2 and TRBJ2-7, with unresolved D. Per the germline V gene, CDR1 is SNHLY and CDR2 is FYNNEI. CDR3 size: 14 residues. Trimming stripped 8 bases from V and 0 bases from J, with 14 bases between. CDR3 sequence reads: CASALGGSSYEQYF. CDR3 nucleotide sequence: TGTGCCAGCGCCCTCGGCGGAAGCTCCTACGAGCAGTACTTC. Together with reference TRBV2 and TRBJ2-7, the CDR3 gives the full variable domain: EPEVTQTPSHQVTQMGQEVILRCVPISNHLYFYWYRQILGQKVEFLVSFYNNEISEKSEIFDDQFSVERPDGSNFTLKIRSTKLEDSAMYFCASALGGSSYEQYFGPGTRLTVT.

This chain joins TRBV2 and TRBJ2-7; a possible D gene is TRBD2 (5 bases). Germline V gene data show CDR1 as SNHLY and CDR2 as FYNNEI. The CDR3 has 12 residues. V was cut by 5 bases and J by 2 bases, with 7 bases left in between. The CDR3 sequence is CASSLRAYEQYF. The CDR3 nucleotides are TGTGCCAGCAGTTTGCGGGCCTACGAGCAGTACTTC.

This clone turned up a few times. The rearrangement joins TRBV7-2 to TRBJ1-5; D is ambiguous. Germline-derived CDR1 and CDR2 are SGHTA and FQGNSA. Trimming took 2 bases from V and 4 from J, leaving 6 bases between them. CDR3 length: 13 amino acids. CDR3 bases: TGTGCCAGCAGCTTATTCGGGAATCAGCCCCAGCATTTT. This gives the protein CASSLFGNQPQHF.

The CDR3 loop reads CASSETGTAYNEQFF. As DNA, the CDR3 is TGTGCCAGCAGTGAGACAGGGACTGCTTACAATGAGCAGTTCTTC. The genes are TRBV25-1 and TRBJ2-1; weak D call: TRBD1 (7 bases). CDR3 length: 15 residues. V lost 3 bases to trimming and J lost 4 bases, with 13 bases between them. Germline V gene sequence: CDR1 MGHDK, CDR2 SYGVNS.

The chain combines TRBV5-5 with TRBJ1-1, with TRBD1 matching 7 bases. CDR1 is SGHKS and CDR2 is YYEKEE in the germline V gene (reference sequence). The CDR3 has 14 residues. Germline trimming cut 3 bases from V and 6 bases from J; bases unmatched to any gene: 8. CDR3 nucleotides: TGTGCCAGCAGCTCCTTAGTAGGGGGCCCTGAAGCTTTCTTT. Protein product: CASSSLVGGPEAFF.

CDR3: CASSVGSTQYF. Here the CDR3 DNA reads TGTGCCAGCAGCGTCGGGAGTACGCAGTATTTT. The chain carries TRBV6-1 and TRBJ2-3; a weak D match, TRBD2 (6 bases). This CDR3 is built from 11 residues. The ends were cut back, 6 bases at V and 8 bases at J, with 9 bases in the middle. In germline, CDR1 is MNHNS, CDR2 SASEGT.

This clone was seen a single time. The V and J genes are TRBV7-2 and TRBJ2-7; 13 bases fit TRBD2. The CDR3 has 15 residues. J gave up 3 bases and V 5 bases, and 4 bases lay outside the gene matches. Germline V gene data show CDR1 as SGHTA and CDR2 as FQGNSA. CDR3 loop: CASSETSGGYYEQYF. The DNA of the CDR3 is TGTGCCAGCAGCGAGACTAGCGGGGGGTACTACGAGCAGTACTTC.

This sequence joins TRBV5-4 and TRBJ2-7, with D possibly being TRBD1 (5 bases). CDR3 length equals 14 residues. Germline V lookup: CDR1 SGHNT, CDR2 YYREEE (reference sequence). V lost 3 bases, J lost 1 base, and 11 bases lay in between. The CDR3 sequence: CASSSGQGSYEQYF. CDR3 coding DNA: TGTGCCAGCAGCTCAGGGCAGGGTTCCTACGAGCAGTACTTC. The full variable domain, with the rest looked up from reference TRBV5-4 and TRBJ2-7, is ETGVTQSPTHLIKTRGQQVTLRCSSQSGHNTVSWYQQALGQGPQFIFQYYREEENGRGNFPPRFSGLQFPNYSSELNVNALELDDSALYLCASSSGQGSYEQYFGPGTRLTVT.

V is TRBV27 and J is TRBJ1-1; 8 bases line up with TRBD1. J gave up 0 bases and V 7 bases, and 22 bases lay outside the gene matches. Germline CDR1 MNHEY, CDR2 SMNVEV (reference sequence). This CDR3 spans 20 amino acids. DNA for the CDR3: TGTGCCAGCACCAGAAGGTCGGTTGCAGGGGGCTATGGGGTGAACACTGAAGCTTTCTTT. Residues: CASTRRSVAGGYGVNTEAFF.

The chain is built from TRBV15 and TRBJ2-7; 11 bases align to TRBD1. Germline V gives CDR1 LNHNV, CDR2 YYDKDF (reference sequence). V shed 7 bases, J shed 5 bases, and the junction held 7 bases outside the gene matches. The CDR3 contains 14 residues. CDR3 amino acids: CATTPGQGDHEQYF. For the CDR3, the DNA is TGTGCCACCACCCCGGGACAGGGGGACCACGAGCAGTACTTC.

This clone was counted a single time. The chain joins TRBV9 to TRBJ2-7, with 8 bases lining up with TRBD2. This CDR3 is built from 15 residues. The germline V gene has CDR1 SGDLS and CDR2 YYNGEE. V was clipped by 0 bases and J by 0 bases; unmatched bases: 2. CDR3 residues: CASSVAGGSSYEQYF. CDR3 coding DNA: TGTGCCAGCAGCGTAGCGGGAGGGAGCTCCTACGAGCAGTACTTC.

The table lists this clone with a few counts. This chain connects TRBV5-6 to TRBJ1-4, with D tentatively TRBD1 (5 bases). This CDR3 region has 16 residues. Trimming pared 0 bases from V and 5 bases from J, leaving 14 bases between. Germline V gene data show CDR1 as SGHDT and CDR2 as YYEEEE. CDR3 in amino acids: CASSLARGSSNEKLFF. CDR3 bases: TGTGCCAGCAGCTTGGCGCGGGGCTCGTCGAATGAAAAACTGTTTTTT.

This clone was seen just once. The chain joins TRBV7-8 to TRBJ1-5; D remains ambiguous. Germline V CDR1 and CDR2: SGHVS, FQNEAQ. Trimming cost V 2 bases and J 7 bases, with 12 bases left between them. The CDR3 is 14 residues long. This CDR3 is CASSLQRAKQPQHF. The CDR3, as DNA: TGTGCCAGCAGCTTACAGAGGGCTAAACAGCCCCAGCATTTT.

This clone showed up just once. The chain is built from TRBV7-2 and TRBJ2-5; TRBD2 matches 11 bases. V dropped 0 bases and J dropped 5; count of bases not matched to a gene: 5. The CDR3 runs to 16 residues. CDR1 SGHTA and CDR2 FQGNSA come from the germline V gene. The CDR3 protein is CASSLALTSGDETQYF. For the CDR3, the DNA is TGTGCCAGCAGCTTAGCCCTGACTAGCGGGGATGAGACCCAGTACTTC.

The chain employs TRBV5-1 and TRBJ2-2; TRBD2 might be the D (5 bases). This CDR3 contains 14 residues. V lost 3 bases and J lost 5, with 11 bases in between. Germline V gene lookup returns CDR1 SGHRS and CDR2 YFSETQ. CDR3 protein: CASSSTTGTGELFF. The CDR3 bases are TGCGCCAGCAGCTCCACTACGGGGACCGGGGAGCTGTTTTTT.

This clone was counted a few times. The chain is built from TRBV4-3 and TRBJ2-6, with TRBD1 matching over 8 bases. The V and J ends lost 0 bases and 9 bases, in that order; junction bases with no gene match: 7. From germline, CDR1 is LGHNA and CDR2 YSLEER. The CDR3 spans 16 residues. This CDR3 reads CASSQDVGQGNNVLTF. In nucleotides, the CDR3 is TGCGCCAGCAGCCAAGATGTTGGACAGGGCAACAACGTCCTGACTTTC.

This chain connects TRBV10-3 to TRBJ1-2; D is unresolved. Trimming took off 4 bases at V and 6 bases at J, with 9 bases between the two ends. Germline CDR1 ENHRY, CDR2 SYGVKD. CDR3 length equals 12 residues. The CDR3, as DNA: TGTGCCATCAGTGCCAGCGGTAATGGCTACACCTTC. It codes for CAISASGNGYTF.